Following are 17 T cell receptor beta chains from one sample sequenced in a study of beta chain features in type 1 diabetes. Sequencing targeted expressed TCRB transcripts, as all isolated RNA had been reverse transcribed. Using immunoSEQ multiplex PCR, the repertoire was profiled, and TCRdb retains in-frame clones only, with some absent. The sample carries around 400,000 clones, 10% to 15% recorded once. Source material: naive CD4+ T cells from blood. Source of these receptors: a man in his late teens or twenties in good health.

CDR3 coding DNA: TGTGCCAGTAGTATAGTCGCAGGGATGATCTACGAGCAGTACTTC. Residues: CASSIVAGMIYEQYF. The chain uses TRBV19 and TRBJ2-7; TRBD1 might be the D (5 bases). This CDR3 contains 15 residues. V was pared by 1 base and J by 3 bases, with 13 bases between. The germline CDR1 and CDR2 sequences are LNHDA and SQIVND (reference sequence).

V and J are TRBV19 and TRBJ1-6; 9 nucleotides agree with TRBD1. Germline V CDR1 and CDR2: LNHDA, SQIVND (reference sequence). The CDR3 has 16 amino acids. With 3 bases clipped from V and 7 bases from J, the junction kept 7 bases outside the gene matches. CDR3 sequence: CASSITGDRENSPLHF. CDR3 bases: TGTGCCAGTAGTATCACAGGGGACAGGGAAAATTCACCCCTCCACTTT. Complete variable domain (other parts from reference TRBV19 and TRBJ1-6): DGGITQSPKYLFRKEGQNVTLSCEQNLNHDAMYWYRQDPGQGLRLIYYSQIVNDFQKGDIAEGYSVSREKKESFPLTVTSAQKNPTAFYLCASSITGDRENSPLHFGNGTRLTVT.

There are a few counts of this clone. The V gene is TRBV30, the J gene TRBJ2-7; D remains ambiguous. The CDR3 spans 11 residues. Deletions cut 5 bases from V and 9 bases from J, with 14 bases between. CDR1 is GTSNPN and CDR2 is SVGIG in the germline V gene (reference sequence). CDR3 DNA: TGTGCCTGGCATGCAGGATCCAGGCAGTACTTC. Translating it yields CAWHAGSRQYF. Using reference TRBV30 and TRBJ2-7 for the parts outside the CDR3, the full variable domain is SQTIHQWPATLVQPVGSPLSLECTVEGTSNPNLYWYRQAAGRGLQLLFYSVGIGQISSEVPQNLSASRPQDRQFILSSKKLLLSDSGFYLCAWHAGSRQYFGPGTRLTVT.

Only a few counts were recorded for this clone. The chain joins TRBV9 to TRBJ2-3; TRBD2 might be the D (5 bases). The CDR3 is 16 residues long. In germline, CDR1 is SGDLS, CDR2 YYNGEE. Trimming removed 3 bases at V and 1 base at J, with 15 bases between. Here the CDR3 DNA reads TGTGCCAGCAGCGCGACCGGGATTCCGGGCACAGATACGCAGTATTTT. The encoded protein is CASSATGIPGTDTQYF.

The chain couples TRBV7-9 to TRBJ2-3; D may be TRBD1 (6 bases). Germline V gene sequence: CDR1 SEHNR, CDR2 FQNEAQ (reference sequence). The ends were cut back, 5 bases at V and 2 bases at J, with 14 bases in the middle. CDR3 length: 15 amino acids. This CDR3 is CASSPRGLDTDTQYF. CDR3 nucleotides: TGTGCCAGCAGCCCCAGGGGCTTGGACACAGATACGCAGTATTTT.

This clone appeared a few times. The rearrangement links TRBV30 to TRBJ1-4; the D gene is possibly TRBD1 (5 bases). Germline V gene data show CDR1 as GTSNPN and CDR2 as SVGIG (reference sequence). This CDR3 is 14 amino acids long. V was shortened by 1 base and J by 3 bases, with 9 bases between the two germline ends. This chain's CDR3 is CAWSAGISNEKLFF. In nucleotides, the CDR3 is TGTGCCTGGAGTGCAGGGATCTCTAATGAAAAACTGTTTTTT.

This clone was seen a few times. The chain is built from TRBV30 and TRBJ2-1; D gene unclear. Germline-derived CDR1 and CDR2 are GTSNPN and SVGIG (reference sequence). V was cut by 2 bases and J by 0 bases, with 11 bases left in between. The CDR3 has 15 residues. The CDR3 bases are TGTGCCTGGAGTTCATGGCGGCACTCCTACAATGAGCAGTTCTTC. It specifies CAWSSWRHSYNEQFF.

This clone was picked up a small number of times. The CDR3 sequence: CATSWKTQGVGADTQYF. DNA for the CDR3: TGTGCCACCAGCTGGAAGACTCAGGGTGTTGGGGCAGATACGCAGTATTTT. The chain carries TRBV15 and TRBJ2-3; tentatively, D is TRBD1 (5 bases). V dropped 5 bases and J dropped 4 bases, with 22 bases sitting between them. The CDR3 is 17 residues long. Germline V lookup: CDR1 LNHNV, CDR2 YYDKDF (reference sequence).

This sequence joins TRBV4-3 and TRBJ1-4; TRBD1 matches 10 bases. The CDR3 has 15 residues. CDR1 and CDR2 from the germline V gene are LGHNA and YSLEER. V lost 0 bases, J lost 8 bases, and 3 bases stayed unmatched. CDR3 sequence: CASSQEDRGLEKLFF. The CDR3 DNA reads TGCGCCAGCAGCCAAGAGGACAGGGGGTTGGAAAAACTGTTTTTT.

For this clone: Other DNA sequences within the sample encode an identical CDR3. The chain has TRBV18 and TRBJ1-1; TRBD1 aligns across 8 bases. The CDR3 length is 14 residues. CDR1 and CDR2 (germline): KGHSH, LQKENI. V lost 2 bases and J lost 3; bases outside the gene matches: 2. CDR3 nucleotide sequence: TGTGCCAGCTCACCAGGACAGGGATACACTGAAGCTTTCTTT. Its translation: CASSPGQGYTEAFF.

This clone was detected a few times. The chain couples TRBV5-4 to TRBJ2-1; 7 bases agree with TRBD2. CDR1 is SGHNT, CDR2 YYREEE, per germline (reference sequence). Trimming at V came to 2 bases and at J to 5 bases, leaving 4 bases not matched to a gene. The CDR3 length is 14 residues. The chain's CDR3 is CASSFGGVNNEQFF. In DNA form, the CDR3 reads TGTGCCAGCAGCTTTGGGGGGGTAAACAATGAGCAGTTCTTC.

V is TRBV29-1 and J is TRBJ1-1; TRBD1 might be the D (6 bases). V shed 4 bases and J shed 5 bases, with 23 bases lying between them. Germline values: CDR1 SQVTM, CDR2 ANQGSEA. The CDR3 sequence is 16 residues long. The CDR3 DNA reads TGCAGCGTTGTTCGGCAAGCAGGGGTCTCGGGGACTGAAGCTTTCTTT. Protein product: CSVVRQAGVSGTEAFF.

V is TRBV19 and J is TRBJ1-1; TRBD1 matches at 7 bases. Germline V CDR1 and CDR2: LNHDA, SQIVND (reference sequence). CDR3 size: 13 residues. J was trimmed by 6 bases and V by 6 bases; bases with no gene match: 7. The DNA of the CDR3 is TGTGCCAGTAGCCCGCAGGGGGGATCTGAAGCTTTCTTT. This encodes CASSPQGGSEAFF. Looking up the rest from reference TRBV19 and TRBJ1-1 gives the full variable domain: DGGITQSPKYLFRKEGQNVTLSCEQNLNHDAMYWYRQDPGQGLRLIYYSQIVNDFQKGDIAEGYSVSREKKESFPLTVTSAQKNPTAFYLCASSPQGGSEAFFGQGTRLTVV.

This chain uses TRBV7-2 with TRBJ2-7; weak D call: TRBD2 (7 bases). This CDR3 spans 15 amino acids. V lost 8 bases and J 4 bases, leaving 21 bases between the germline ends. Germline V gene data show CDR1 as SGHTA and CDR2 as FQGNSA. This chain's CDR3 is CASGRGGGIQYEQYF. DNA of the CDR3: TGTGCCAGCGGAAGGGGGGGCGGGATCCAGTACGAGCAGTACTTC.

The V call is TRBV7-2, the J call TRBJ1-2; TRBD1 aligns across 7 bases. Germline-derived CDR1 and CDR2 are SGHTA and FQGNSA. The J segment lost 8 bases and the V segment lost 2 bases, leaving 14 bases of the junction unmatched. There are 16 residues in the CDR3. CDR3 loop: CASSLSGQHSPGGYTF. CDR3 sequence (DNA): TGTGCCAGCAGCTTATCGGGACAGCACTCACCGGGCGGCTACACCTTC.

In this sample, this clone turned up a few times. The rearrangement joins TRBV18 to TRBJ1-1; 8 bases map to TRBD1. This CDR3 region has 16 residues. Germline assignment: CDR1 KGHSH and CDR2 LQKENI. Trimming removed 1 base from V and 0 bases from J; junction bases left unmatched: 4. CDR3 sequence (DNA): TGTGCCAGCTCACCACTAGCAGGGGGCTTGAACACTGAAGCTTTCTTT. Protein product: CASSPLAGGLNTEAFF. Looking up the rest from reference TRBV18 and TRBJ1-1 gives the full variable domain: NAGVMQNPRHLVRRRGQEARLRCSPMKGHSHVYWYRQLPEEGLKFMVYLQKENIIDESGMPKERFSAEFPKEGPSILRIQQVVRGDSAAYFCASSPLAGGLNTEAFFGQGTRLTVV.

This chain links TRBV5-4 with TRBJ2-3, with 7 bases identical to TRBD2. J gave up 8 bases and V 0 bases, and 9 bases lay outside the gene matches. This CDR3 spans 15 amino acids. CDR1 SGHNT and CDR2 YYREEE come from the germline V gene (reference sequence). The CDR3 region is CASSLVREIGGTQYF. The CDR3 nucleotides read TGTGCCAGCAGCTTGGTGCGGGAGATAGGTGGTACGCAGTATTTT.